This T cell receptor beta chain was sequenced in a study of long-term antiretroviral therapy in people with HIV. Findings of the study overall: Against controls, HIV repertoires showed narrower ranges of CDR3 length.

Trimming removed 4 bases from V and 7 bases from J; junction bases left unmatched: 8. From germline, CDR1 is SGHNT and CDR2 YYREEE (reference sequence). There are 15 residues in the CDR3. Comment on this clone: The antigen remains undetermined.

Researchers report immunoSEQ v3.0 was run at survey level. Method: immunoSEQ multiplex PCR; TCRdb's copy keeps in-frame clones and lacks some. The data show 30,000 to 45,000 clones, about 80% seen once. The V gene is TRBV5-4, the J gene TRBJ2-4, with 10 bases lining up with TRBD1. The TCR comes from a man aged 25-45 years with HIV. The material sequenced was unsorted PBMCs, taken 3.4 years after starting antiretroviral therapy. The CDR3 nucleotides are TGTGCCAGCAGCCGACCGGACAGGGGGTGGAACATTCAGTACTTC. Protein sequence: CASSRPDRGWNIQYF.